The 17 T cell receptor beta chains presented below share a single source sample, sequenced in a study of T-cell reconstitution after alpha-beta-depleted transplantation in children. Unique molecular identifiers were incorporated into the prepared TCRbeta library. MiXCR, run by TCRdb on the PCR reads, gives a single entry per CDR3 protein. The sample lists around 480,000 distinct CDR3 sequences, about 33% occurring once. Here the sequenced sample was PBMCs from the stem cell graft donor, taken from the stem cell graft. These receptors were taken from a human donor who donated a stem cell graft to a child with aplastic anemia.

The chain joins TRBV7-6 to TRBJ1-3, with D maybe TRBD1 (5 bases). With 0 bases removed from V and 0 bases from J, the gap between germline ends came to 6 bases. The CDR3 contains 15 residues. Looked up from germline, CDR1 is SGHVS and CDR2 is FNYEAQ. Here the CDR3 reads CASSLAGVSGNTIYF. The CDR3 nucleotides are TGTGCCAGCAGCTTAGCAGGGGTCTCTGGAAACACCATATATTTT.

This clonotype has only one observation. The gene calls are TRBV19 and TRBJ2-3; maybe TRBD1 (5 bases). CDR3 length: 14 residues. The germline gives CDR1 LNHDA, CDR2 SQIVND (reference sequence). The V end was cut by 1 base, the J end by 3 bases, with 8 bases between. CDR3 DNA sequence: TGTGCCAGTAGTATAGGGGGCTGGACAGATACGCAGTATTTT. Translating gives CASSIGGWTDTQYF.

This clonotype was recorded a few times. The CDR3 bases are TGTGCCAGCAGTCTCGGACATTGGGGTGGCTACACCTTC. It is translated as CASSLGHWGGYTF. The rearrangement links TRBV6-1 to TRBJ1-2; D perhaps matches TRBD1 (5 bases). The CDR3 runs 13 residues. V was cut by 5 bases and J by 7 bases, with 14 bases left in between. The V gene's germline CDR1 is MNHNS and CDR2 SASEGT.

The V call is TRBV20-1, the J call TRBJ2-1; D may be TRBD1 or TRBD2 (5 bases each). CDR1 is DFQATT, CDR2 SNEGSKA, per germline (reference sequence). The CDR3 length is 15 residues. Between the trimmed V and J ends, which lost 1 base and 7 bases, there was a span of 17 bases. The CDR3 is CSARARQGVGNEQFF. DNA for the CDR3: TGCAGTGCTAGAGCCCGCCAGGGAGTAGGAAATGAGCAGTTCTTC.

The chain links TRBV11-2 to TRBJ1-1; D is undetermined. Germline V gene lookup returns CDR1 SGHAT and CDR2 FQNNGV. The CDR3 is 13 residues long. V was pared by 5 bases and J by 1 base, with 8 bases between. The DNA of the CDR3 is TGTGCCAGCAGCAGTCTTCGGAACACTGAAGCTTTCTTT. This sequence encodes CASSSLRNTEAFF.

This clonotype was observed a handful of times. The CDR3 DNA is TGTGCCAGCACCATAGAACCCGGGGTCGGTGTTAGCACTGAAGCTTTCTTT. As protein: CASTIEPGVGVSTEAFF. The genes are TRBV12-3 or TRBV12-4 and TRBJ1-1; D remains ambiguous. Trimming removed 7 bases at V and 4 bases at J, with 25 bases between. The CDR3 spans 17 residues.

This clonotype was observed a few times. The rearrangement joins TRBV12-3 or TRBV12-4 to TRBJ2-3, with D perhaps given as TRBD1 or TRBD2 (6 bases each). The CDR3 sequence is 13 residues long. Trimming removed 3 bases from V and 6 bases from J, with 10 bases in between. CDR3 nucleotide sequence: TGTGCCAGCAGTTTGACTAGGGGGGATACGCAGTATTTT. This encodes CASSLTRGDTQYF.

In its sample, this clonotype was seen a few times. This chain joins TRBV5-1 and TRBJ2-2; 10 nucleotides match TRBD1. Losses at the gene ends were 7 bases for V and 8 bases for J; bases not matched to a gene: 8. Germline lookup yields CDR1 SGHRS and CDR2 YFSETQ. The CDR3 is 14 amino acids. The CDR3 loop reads CASLAGTGAGELFF. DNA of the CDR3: TGCGCCAGCCTCGCCGGGACAGGGGCTGGGGAGCTGTTTTTT.

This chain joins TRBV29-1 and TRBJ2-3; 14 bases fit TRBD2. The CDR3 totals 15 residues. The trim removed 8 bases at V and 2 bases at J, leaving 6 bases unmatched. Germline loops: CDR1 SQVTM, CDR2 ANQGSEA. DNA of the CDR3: TGCAGCACCGGACTAGCGGGAGGCTCCACAGATACGCAGTATTTT. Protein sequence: CSTGLAGGSTDTQYF.

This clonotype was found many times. This chain's CDR3 is CASSAGTGVYNEQFF. Written as DNA, the CDR3 is TGTGCCAGCAGCGCCGGGACAGGGGTATACAATGAGCAGTTCTTC. The rearrangement links TRBV7-2 to TRBJ2-1, with 10 bases lining up with TRBD1. CDR1 is SGHTA, CDR2 FQGNSA, per germline. CDR3 length equals 15 residues. The junction had 5 bases not matched to a gene; V was cut back by 5 bases and J by 4 bases.

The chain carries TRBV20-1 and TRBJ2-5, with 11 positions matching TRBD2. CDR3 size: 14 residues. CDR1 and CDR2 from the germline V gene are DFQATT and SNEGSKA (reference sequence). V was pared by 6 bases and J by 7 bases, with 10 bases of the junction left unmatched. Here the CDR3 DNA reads TGCAGTGCAAATAGCGGGAGGGGCCTTCGGACCCAGTACTTC. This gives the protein CSANSGRGLRTQYF.

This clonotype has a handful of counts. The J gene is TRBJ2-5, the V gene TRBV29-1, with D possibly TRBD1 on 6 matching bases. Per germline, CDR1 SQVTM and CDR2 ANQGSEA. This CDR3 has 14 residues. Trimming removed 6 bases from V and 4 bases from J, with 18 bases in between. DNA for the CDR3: TGCAGCGTCGTAGGACAGTTAGGGCCAGAGACCCAGTACTTC. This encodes CSVVGQLGPETQYF.

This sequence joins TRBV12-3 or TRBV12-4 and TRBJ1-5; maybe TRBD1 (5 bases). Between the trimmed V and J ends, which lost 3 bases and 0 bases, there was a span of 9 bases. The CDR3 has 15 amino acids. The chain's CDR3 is CASSFQGNSNQPQHF. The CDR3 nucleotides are TGTGCCAGCAGTTTTCAGGGAAATAGCAATCAGCCCCAGCATTTT.

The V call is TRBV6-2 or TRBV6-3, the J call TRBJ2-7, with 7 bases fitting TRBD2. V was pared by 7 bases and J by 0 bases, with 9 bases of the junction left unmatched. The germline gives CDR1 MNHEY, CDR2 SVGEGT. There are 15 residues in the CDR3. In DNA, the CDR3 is TGTGCCAGCATTCTTACAGCGGGAAGCTCCTACGAGCAGTACTTC. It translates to CASILTAGSSYEQYF.

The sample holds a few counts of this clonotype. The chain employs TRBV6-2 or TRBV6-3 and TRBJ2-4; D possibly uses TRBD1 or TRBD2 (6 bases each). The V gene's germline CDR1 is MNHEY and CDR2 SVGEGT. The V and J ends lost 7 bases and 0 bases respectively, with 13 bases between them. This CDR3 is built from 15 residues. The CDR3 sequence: CASNRGPLAKNIQYF. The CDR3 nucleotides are TGTGCCAGCAATCGGGGGCCCTTAGCCAAAAACATTCAGTACTTC.

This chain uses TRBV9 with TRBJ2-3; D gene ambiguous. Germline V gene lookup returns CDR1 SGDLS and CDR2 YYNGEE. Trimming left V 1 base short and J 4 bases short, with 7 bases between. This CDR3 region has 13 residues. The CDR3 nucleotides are TGTGCCAGCAGCGTATCTTCAGCAGATACGCAGTATTTT. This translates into CASSVSSADTQYF.

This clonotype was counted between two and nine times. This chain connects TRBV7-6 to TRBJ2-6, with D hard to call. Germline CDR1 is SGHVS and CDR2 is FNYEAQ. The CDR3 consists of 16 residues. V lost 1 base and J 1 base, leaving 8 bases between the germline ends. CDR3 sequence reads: CASSLEAASGANVLTF. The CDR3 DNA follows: TGTGCCAGCAGCTTAGAGGCGGCATCTGGGGCCAACGTCCTGACTTTC.